This T cell receptor (beta chain) was captured in a study of CD8+CD57+ T cells in acquired aplastic anemia. Study-wide points: Overlap between patients and controls comprised some 31 CD8+ CDR3 sequences. No significant difference in CD8+ Simpson's diversity was found between patients and controls.

Patients sequenced had flow cytometry evidence of CD8+CD57+ cell expansion. None of the patients had been given any therapy when their blood was sampled. The CDR3 totals 14 residues. CDR1 is SNHLY, CDR2 FYNNEI, per germline. V lost 8 bases and J lost 7, with 15 bases in between. As regards this clonotype: The target antigen is unknown.

Genomic DNA was employed as the template in profiling TCR beta VDJ and CDR3. MiXCR, applied by TCRdb to the reads, yields one record per CDR3 protein. The profile shows roughly 190,000 distinct CDR3 sequences, 40% to 50% of them singletons. Sequencing was done on a sample of sorted CD4+, CD8+, or CD8+CD57+ T cells (not recorded which) from PBMCs. This chain connects TRBV2 to TRBJ1-6, with unresolved D. The receptor comes from a human donor with aplastic anemia. DNA for the CDR3: TGTGCCAGCCGCCGGGTTCTGCGAAATTCACCCCTCCACTTT. This gives the protein CASRRVLRNSPLHF.